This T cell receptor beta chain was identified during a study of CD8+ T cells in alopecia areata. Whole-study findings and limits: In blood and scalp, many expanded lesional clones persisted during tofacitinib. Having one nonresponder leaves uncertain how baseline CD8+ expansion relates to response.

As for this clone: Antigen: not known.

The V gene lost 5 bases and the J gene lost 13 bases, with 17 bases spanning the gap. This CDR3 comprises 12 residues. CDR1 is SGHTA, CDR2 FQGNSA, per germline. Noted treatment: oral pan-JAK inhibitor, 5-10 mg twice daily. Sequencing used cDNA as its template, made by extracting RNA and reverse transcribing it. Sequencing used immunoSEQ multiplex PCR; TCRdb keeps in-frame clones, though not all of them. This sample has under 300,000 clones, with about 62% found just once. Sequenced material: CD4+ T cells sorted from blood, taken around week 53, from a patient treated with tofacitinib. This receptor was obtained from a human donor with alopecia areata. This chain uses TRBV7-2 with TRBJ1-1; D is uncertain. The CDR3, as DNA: TGTGCCAGCAGCGACCCGGGTCTCGTTCATTTCTTT. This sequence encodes CASSDPGLVHFF.